This is a list of T cell receptor beta chains from one sample in a study of blood T cells in healthy people across ages. TCRdb independently ran MiXCR on the 5' RACE reads; one entry per CDR3 protein. The repertoire holds roughly 2 million distinct CDR3 sequences, with roughly 50% as singletons. The sample taken for sequencing was blood. Receptor source: a woman in her thirties or forties in good health. CDR3s include the opening cysteine and the closing phenylalanine or tryptophan. The D gene is left open where the match is weak. A clone size is listed for some rows: how often the clone was seen (once, few, many), or a class if it is expanded.

d_call	v_call	clone_size	j_call	cdr3_nt	cdr3_aa
.	TRBV11-3	.	TRBJ2-3	TGTGCCAGCAGCCACCACAGGGGCACAGATACGCAGTATTTT	CASSHHRGTDTQYF
.	TRBV18	.	TRBJ1-2	TGTGCCAGCTCACCACAGACAGACACTTATGGCTACACCTTC	CASSPQTDTYGYTF
.	TRBV12-3/TRBV12-4	.	TRBJ1-2	TGTGCCAGCAGTCCCCCCGGGACGGTCTATGGCTACACCTTC	CASSPPGTVYGYTF
TRBD2	TRBV4-3	.	TRBJ2-3	TGTGCCAGCAGCCAAGACGGGCGGGGGGGCACAGATACGCAGTATTTT	CASSQDGRGGTDTQYF
.	TRBV12-3/TRBV12-4	.	TRBJ2-1	TGTGCCAGCAGTTGGACCCTCGAAGAGCAGTTCTTC	CASSWTLEEQFF
TRBD1	TRBV7-9	.	TRBJ2-4	TGTGCCAGCCAGCCAGGGGGAAACATTCAGTACTTC	CASQPGGNIQYF
TRBD1	TRBV20-1	.	TRBJ2-1	TGCAGTGCTAGTGAAGCCAGGGGGCAGCGGAATGAGCAGTTCTTC	CSASEARGQRNEQFF
TRBD1	TRBV5-1	.	TRBJ1-1	TGCGCCAGCAGCGCCCGGACAGGGGACACTGAAGCTTTCTTT	CASSARTGDTEAFF
TRBD2	TRBV3-1	.	TRBJ2-3	TGTGCCAGCAGCCCGGTAGCGGGATTCACAGATACGCAGTATTTT	CASSPVAGFTDTQYF
.	TRBV6-1	.	TRBJ2-3	TGTACCAGCACCCGATGGGTGGATGCGCAGTATTTT	CTSTRWVDAQYF
TRBD1	TRBV12-3/TRBV12-4	.	TRBJ2-4	TGTGCCAGCAGTTACGGACAGGGCTTTCTTTCCGTCGAAAACATTCAGTACTTC	CASSYGQGFLSVENIQYF
.	TRBV20-1	.	TRBJ1-2	TGCAGTGCTAGTGGCATTACAGGCTCCGGAGGCTACACCTTC	CSASGITGSGGYTF
TRBD1	TRBV6-5	.	TRBJ1-6	TGTGCCAGCAGTTACTATACAGGGGACACCTATAATTCACCCCTCCACTTT	CASSYYTGDTYNSPLHF
TRBD2	TRBV20-1	.	TRBJ2-1	TGCAGTGCGAGAGGCGGGACGGGGGGGCCTTTTGGTGAGCAGTTCTTC	CSARGGTGGPFGEQFF
TRBD1	TRBV6-5	.	TRBJ1-2	TGTGCCAGCAGTTACACCCCAGGGGGTAACTATGGCTACACCTTC	CASSYTPGGNYGYTF
TRBD1	TRBV29-1	few	TRBJ2-6	TGCAGCTTTCCCCTTGGGGACAGAGGTCTCTCTGGGGCCAACGTCCTGACTTTC	CSFPLGDRGLSGANVLTF
TRBD2	TRBV14	.	TRBJ2-1	TGTGCCAGCAGCCAAGTGGGTCCAGGCGGGGGGGTCAACCTCAGATACAATGAGCAGTTCTTC	CASSQVGPGGGVNLRYNEQFF
.	TRBV9	few	TRBJ2-3	TGTGCCAGCAGCGTAGGTGGGGGGGCCGCAGATACGCAGTATTTT	CASSVGGGAADTQYF
TRBD1	TRBV6-5	.	TRBJ1-2	TGTGCCAGCAGTACCCCGGGGACAGGGGGCGACTATGGCTACACCTTC	CASSTPGTGGDYGYTF
.	TRBV4-3	many	TRBJ2-5	TGCGCCAGCAGCCAAGGGGGGCAGGAGACCCAGTACTTC	CASSQGGQETQYF
TRBD1	TRBV28	.	TRBJ2-7	TGTGCCAGCAGTTCGTTAGGGACAGGCCCCAACTACGAGCAGTACTTC	CASSSLGTGPNYEQYF
TRBD2	TRBV3-1	.	TRBJ2-3	TGTGCCAGCAGCCCCAACCACCCGGGACTAGCGTCGGCAGATACGCAGTATTTT	CASSPNHPGLASADTQYF
.	TRBV6-6	.	TRBJ2-5	TGTGCCAGCAGTTACGGCCAGGTGGAGACCCAGTACTTC	CASSYGQVETQYF
.	TRBV5-1	.	TRBJ2-4	TGCGCCAGCAGCCTTGGACGGGACTTTGATTTGAAAAACATTCAGTACTTC	CASSLGRDFDLKNIQYF
.	TRBV29-1	.	TRBJ2-3	TGCACCGTGGGGTCCGCAGATACGCAGTATTTT	CTVGSADTQYF
.	TRBV12-3/TRBV12-4	.	TRBJ1-2	TGTGCCAGCAGTCCCGGCCCGGGAGTATATGGCTACACCTTC	CASSPGPGVYGYTF
TRBD1	TRBV2	few	TRBJ2-1	TGTGCCAGCAGACTCGGACAGGGAGGCAATGAGCAGTTCTTC	CASRLGQGGNEQFF
.	TRBV10-1	once	TRBJ2-4	TGCGCCAGCAGTGAAGGACACCCCGTGGGAAACATTCAGTACTTC	CASSEGHPVGNIQYF
.	TRBV20-1	.	TRBJ2-6	TGCAGTGCTAGAGATTGGGTTGGGGCCAACGTCCTGACTTTC	CSARDWVGANVLTF
.	TRBV7-3	few	TRBJ2-6	TGTGCCAGCAGCTTAAACCGGTCCGGGGCGCGGGGGGCCAACGTCCTGACTTTC	CASSLNRSGARGANVLTF
.	TRBV27	.	TRBJ2-1	TGTGCCAGCGGCAGGGCAGGGGGACTCGGTAATGAGCAGTTCTTC	CASGRAGGLGNEQFF
TRBD1	TRBV20-1	.	TRBJ1-5	TGCAGTGCTGGTTCACGGGACAGGGGCAGTCAGCCCCAGCATTTT	CSAGSRDRGSQPQHF
.	TRBV12-3/TRBV12-4	.	TRBJ2-5	TGTGCCAGCAAGGGGACTCTTCAAGAGACCCAGTACTTC	CASKGTLQETQYF
TRBD1	TRBV24-1	.	TRBJ2-3	TGTGCCACCAGTGCGACAGGGGGGCCGGATACGCAGTATTTT	CATSATGGPDTQYF
.	TRBV11-2	.	TRBJ1-6	TGTGCCAGCAGCCCTTGGGACGGGAGTTCACCCCTCCACTTT	CASSPWDGSSPLHF
.	TRBV25-1	few	TRBJ2-7	TGTGCCAGCAGTGAACAGAACAGGGATCGGGCCTACGAGCAGTACTTC	CASSEQNRDRAYEQYF
.	TRBV25-1	.	TRBJ2-1	TGTGCCAGCAGTGGTCGGGACGGTTTCAATGAGCAGTTCTTC	CASSGRDGFNEQFF
.	TRBV21-1	.	TRBJ2-7	TGTGCCAGCAGCAAAGAGGTTGTGGATGTTGACGAGCAGTACTTC	CASSKEVVDVDEQYF
TRBD1	TRBV7-9	.	TRBJ2-3	TGTGCCAGCAGCAGACAGGGGGTGCAGAGCACAGATACGCAGTATTTT	CASSRQGVQSTDTQYF
TRBD1	TRBV20-1	few	TRBJ1-2	TGCAGTGCGAGGAAGCCCGGGACAGCCTATGGCTACACCTTC	CSARKPGTAYGYTF